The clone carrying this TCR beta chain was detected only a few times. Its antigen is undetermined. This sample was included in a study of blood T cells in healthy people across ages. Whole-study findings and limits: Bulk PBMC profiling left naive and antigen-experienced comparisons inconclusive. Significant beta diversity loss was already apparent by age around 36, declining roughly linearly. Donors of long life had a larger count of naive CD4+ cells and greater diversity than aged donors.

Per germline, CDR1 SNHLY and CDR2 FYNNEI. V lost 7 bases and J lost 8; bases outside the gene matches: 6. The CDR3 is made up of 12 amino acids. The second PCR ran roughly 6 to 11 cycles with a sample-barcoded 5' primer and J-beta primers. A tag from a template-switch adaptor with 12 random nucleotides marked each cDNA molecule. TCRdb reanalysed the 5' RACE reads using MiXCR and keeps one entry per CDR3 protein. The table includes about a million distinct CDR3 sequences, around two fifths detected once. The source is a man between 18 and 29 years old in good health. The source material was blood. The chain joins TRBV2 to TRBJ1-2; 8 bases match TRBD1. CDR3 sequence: CASNNRGRGYTF. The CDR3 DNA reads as TGTGCCAGCAATAACAGGGGGAGAGGCTACACCTTC.